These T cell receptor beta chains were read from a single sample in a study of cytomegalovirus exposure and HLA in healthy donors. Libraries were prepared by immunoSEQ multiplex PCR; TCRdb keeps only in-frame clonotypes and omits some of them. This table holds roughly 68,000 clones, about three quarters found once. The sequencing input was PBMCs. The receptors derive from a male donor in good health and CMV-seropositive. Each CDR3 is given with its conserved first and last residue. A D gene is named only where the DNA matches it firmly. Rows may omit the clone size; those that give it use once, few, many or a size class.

CASSSPGLNQPQHF	TGTGCCAGCAGCTCCCCGGGGTTAAATCAGCCCCAGCATTTT	TRBV7-9	NA	NA	TRBJ1-5
CASSAWGVRGTENEQYF	TGTGCCAGCAGCGCCTGGGGGGTTCGAGGGACAGAAAACGAGCAGTACTTC	TRBV7-9	NA	few	TRBJ2-7
CASSYGDGSYGYTF	TGTGCCAGCAGTTATGGAGACGGCAGCTATGGCTACACCTTC	TRBV27	NA	NA	TRBJ1-2
CASSPGAGREKLFF	TGTGCCAGCTCACCAGGGGCAGGGCGCGAAAAACTGTTTTTT	TRBV18	NA	NA	TRBJ1-4
CASSEAWLGFGGPQYF	TGTGCCAGCAGTGAAGCCTGGTTGGGCTTCGGGGGACCCCAGTACTTC	TRBV6-1	NA	NA	TRBJ2-5
CASSPDRGNSPLHF	TGTGCCAGCAGTCCGGACAGGGGTAATTCACCCCTCCACTTT	TRBV6-6	TRBD1	NA	TRBJ1-6
CASRYSQTSTDTQYF	TGTGCCAGCAGGTACAGTCAGACAAGCACAGATACGCAGTATTTT	TRBV7-9	NA	NA	TRBJ2-3
CAWSLPRRTNYGYTF	TGTGCCTGGAGTTTACCCAGGAGGACCAACTATGGCTACACCTTC	TRBV30	NA	NA	TRBJ1-2
CASTQQGTVNYGYTF	TGTGCCAGCACTCAGCAGGGGACAGTAAACTATGGCTACACCTTC	TRBV6-6	TRBD1	NA	TRBJ1-2
CASSPSAGGTYEQYF	TGTGCCAGCAGTCCTTCAGCGGGGGGAACCTACGAGCAGTACTTC	TRBV6-5	TRBD2	NA	TRBJ2-7
CASSEIDGRDSEAFF	TGTGCCAGCAGTGAAATTGATGGCAGGGACTCTGAAGCTTTCTTT	TRBV25-1	NA	NA	TRBJ1-1
CASSQDTGSYTEAFF	TGCGCCAGCAGCCAAGATACAGGGTCTTACACTGAAGCTTTCTTT	TRBV4-3	NA	NA	TRBJ1-1
CASTNWGGGDTQYF	TGTGCCAGCACCAATTGGGGGGGAGGGGATACGCAGTATTTT	TRBV7-2	TRBD2	NA	TRBJ2-3
CASSSGTSAYEQYF	TGCGCCAGCAGCTCGGGGACTAGCGCCTACGAGCAGTACTTC	TRBV5-1	TRBD2	NA	TRBJ2-7
CASSFAHGTVDGYTF	TGTGCCAGCAGCTTTGCCCACGGGACAGTTGATGGCTACACCTTC	TRBV5-6	TRBD1	few	TRBJ1-2
CASSQGQTRGGEQYF	TGCGCCAGCAGCCAAGGACAGACGAGAGGTGGGGAGCAGTACTTC	TRBV4-1	NA	NA	TRBJ2-7
CASSSTGNGYTF	TGTGCCAGCAGTTCCACGGGTAATGGCTACACCTTC	TRBV6-5	NA	NA	TRBJ1-2
CASSLRQGNQPQHF	TGTGCCAGCAGCTTGCGACAGGGAAATCAGCCCCAGCATTTT	TRBV5-5	TRBD1	NA	TRBJ1-5
CASMPSNTGELFF	TGTGCCAGCATGCCTAGCAACACCGGGGAGCTGTTTTTT	TRBV7-9	NA	NA	TRBJ2-2
CASRSGIHEQYF	TGTGCCAGCAGATCAGGGATCCACGAGCAGTACTTC	TRBV6-5	NA	NA	TRBJ2-7
CASSQGTGEQYF	TGTGCCAGCAGCCAGGGGACCGGCGAGCAGTACTTC	TRBV11-3	NA	NA	TRBJ2-7
CASSLGGTAMTAEAFF	TGTGCCAGCAGCTTAGGTGGGACTGCGATGACGGCTGAAGCTTTCTTT	TRBV11-2	NA	NA	TRBJ1-1
CASSIRREGGYTF	TGTGCCAGTAGTATAAGGCGAGAGGGAGGCTACACCTTC	TRBV19	NA	few	TRBJ1-2
CASSLGKRGNADNEQFF	TGTGCCAGCAGCTTAGGAAAACGGGGGAATGCCGACAATGAGCAGTTCTTC	TRBV7-9	NA	NA	TRBJ2-1
CASGGAGYEQYF	TGTGCCAGCGGGGGGGCAGGGTACGAGCAGTACTTC	TRBV7-3	NA	NA	TRBJ2-7
CASSLHSSYEQYF	TGTGCCAGCAGTCTCCATAGCTCCTACGAGCAGTACTTC	TRBV27	NA	once	TRBJ2-7
CASSPRGAGDGYTF	TGTGCCAGCAGCCCCCGGGGGGCAGGGGATGGCTACACCTTC	TRBV7-9	NA	NA	TRBJ1-2
CASSRNRGENTEAFF	TGCGCCAGCAGCCGAAACAGGGGAGAGAACACTGAAGCTTTCTTT	TRBV4-1	TRBD1	few	TRBJ1-1
CAWSLRDRGLETQYF	TGTGCCTGGAGTCTAAGGGACAGGGGGCTAGAGACCCAGTACTTC	TRBV30	TRBD1	NA	TRBJ2-5
CASSPGLAGPSYNEQFF	TGTGCCAGCAGCCCCGGACTAGCGGGGCCCTCCTACAATGAGCAGTTCTTC	TRBV13	TRBD2	NA	TRBJ2-1
CASSLGAGGVETQYF	TGCGCCAGCAGCTTGGGCGCCGGGGGAGTGGAGACCCAGTACTTC	TRBV5-1	NA	once	TRBJ2-5
CASSPPGQSTDTQYF	TGTGCCAGCAGCCCTCCGGGACAGAGCACAGATACGCAGTATTTT	TRBV11-2	TRBD1	NA	TRBJ2-3